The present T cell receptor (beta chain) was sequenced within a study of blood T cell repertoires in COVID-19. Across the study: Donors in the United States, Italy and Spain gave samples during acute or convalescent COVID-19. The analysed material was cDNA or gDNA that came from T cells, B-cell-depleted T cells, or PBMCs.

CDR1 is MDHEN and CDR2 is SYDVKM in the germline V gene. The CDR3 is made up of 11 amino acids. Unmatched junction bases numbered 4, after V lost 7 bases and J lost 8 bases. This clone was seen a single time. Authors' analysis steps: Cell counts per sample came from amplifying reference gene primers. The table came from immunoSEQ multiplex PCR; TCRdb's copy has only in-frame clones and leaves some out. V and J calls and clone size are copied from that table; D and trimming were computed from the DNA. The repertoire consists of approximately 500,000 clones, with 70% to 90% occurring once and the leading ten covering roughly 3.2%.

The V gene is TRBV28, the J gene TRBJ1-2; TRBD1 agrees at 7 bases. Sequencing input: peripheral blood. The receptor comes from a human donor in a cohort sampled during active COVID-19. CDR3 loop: CASTQGGGYTF. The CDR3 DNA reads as TGTGCCAGCACCCAGGGGGGAGGCTACACCTTC.